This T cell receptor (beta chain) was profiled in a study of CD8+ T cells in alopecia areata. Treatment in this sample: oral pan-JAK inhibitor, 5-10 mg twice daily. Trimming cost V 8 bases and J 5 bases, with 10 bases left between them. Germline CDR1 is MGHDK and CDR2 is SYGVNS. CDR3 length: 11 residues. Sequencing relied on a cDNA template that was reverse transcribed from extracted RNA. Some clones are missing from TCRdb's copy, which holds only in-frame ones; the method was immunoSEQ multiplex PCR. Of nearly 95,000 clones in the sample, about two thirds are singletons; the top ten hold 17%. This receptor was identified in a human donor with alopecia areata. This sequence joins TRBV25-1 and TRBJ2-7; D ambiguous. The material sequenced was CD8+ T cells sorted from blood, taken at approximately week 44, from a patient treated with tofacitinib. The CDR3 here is CASGHGHEQYF. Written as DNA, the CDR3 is TGTGCCAGCGGCCACGGACACGAGCAGTACTTC.